These 30 T cell receptor beta chains were all obtained from the same sample, sequenced in a study of breast tumors, draining lymph nodes, adjacent tissues. Samples came from axillary lymph nodes draining the breast cancer. TCRdb called the multiplex PCR reads again in MiXCR, with one record for every CDR3 protein. This sample has approximately 88,000 distinct CDR3 sequences, with roughly 30% found just once. The sample consisted of axillary lymph node tissue. Source of these receptors: a female donor with breast cancer. Some clones in this sample may be carry-over from other donors' samples.

The V and J genes are TRBV19 and TRBJ1-2; D gene unclear. Germline V lookup: CDR1 LNHDA, CDR2 SQIVND (reference sequence). V lost 7 bases, J lost 3 bases, and 15 bases lay in between. The CDR3 length is 14 residues. CDR3 bases: TGTGCCAGTATTAACAGCCGTCACGACTATGGCTACACCTTC. Translating gives CASINSRHDYGYTF. The complete variable domain, with remaining parts taken from reference TRBV19 and TRBJ1-2, reads DGGITQSPKYLFRKEGQNVTLSCEQNLNHDAMYWYRQDPGQGLRLIYYSQIVNDFQKGDIAEGYSVSREKKESFPLTVTSAQKNPTAFYLCASINSRHDYGYTFGSGTRLTVV.

This clonotype was seen at least ten times. This may come from a read error, since a much larger clone is one base off. This chain uses TRBV20-1 with TRBJ2-7; D is perhaps TRBD1 (5 bases). Germline values: CDR1 DFQATT, CDR2 SNEGSKA (reference sequence). The length of the CDR3 is 14 residues. The CDR3 sequence: CSARGGLSSSEQYF. DNA of the CDR3: TGCAGTGCTAGAGGGGGCCTATCTTCCTCCGAGCAGTACTTC.

At least ten counts were recorded for this clonotype. V usage is TRBV10-1 and J usage is TRBJ2-1; perhaps TRBD2 as D (6 bases). Per the germline V gene, CDR1 is WNHNN and CDR2 is SYGVQD (reference sequence). V shed 3 bases and J shed 7 bases, with 16 bases lying between them. There are 15 residues in the CDR3. As DNA, the CDR3 is TGCGCCAGCAGTGAATCACTGGGGGAGGTGAATGAGCAGTTCTTC. This translates into CASSESLGEVNEQFF.

There are many counts of this clonotype. The junction and the germline gene differ at one end; a read error may be behind it. The chain uses TRBV6-5 and TRBJ2-7; a possible D gene is TRBD2 (7 bases). The CDR3 contains 18 residues. CDR1 is MNHEY and CDR2 is SVGAGI in the germline V gene. Here the CDR3 DNA reads TGTGCCAGCAGTCACTCGCGTAGGGGGGGCAGGAGCTCCTACGAGCAGTACTTC. Translation gives CASSHSRRGGRSSYEQYF.

The chain couples TRBV20-1 to TRBJ1-2; D gene unclear. Per the germline V gene, CDR1 is DFQATT and CDR2 is SNEGSKA (reference sequence). This CDR3 has 12 residues. V gave up 5 bases and J gave up 0 bases, with 7 bases separating them. The chain's CDR3 is CSALTSNYGYTF. CDR3 DNA: TGCAGTGCTCTTACTTCTAACTATGGCTACACCTTC.

The chain is built from TRBV29-1 and TRBJ2-5, with 7 bases lining up with TRBD2. After removal of 3 bases from V and 5 bases from J, the junction contained 15 bases not matched to a gene. CDR1 is SQVTM and CDR2 is ANQGSEA in the germline V gene. This CDR3 is built from 16 residues. The CDR3 DNA reads TGCAGCGTTGATATGGGCGGGGGAGGGCCCGGTGAGACCCAGTACTTC. It translates to CSVDMGGGGPGETQYF. Full variable domain (remainder filled in from reference TRBV29-1 and TRBJ2-5): SAVISQKPSRDICQRGTSLTIQCQVDSQVTMMFWYRQQPGQSLTLIATANQGSEATYESGFVIDKFPISRPNLTFSTLTVSNMSPEDSSIYLCSVDMGGGGPGETQYFGPGTRLLVL.

This clonotype was found many times. This rearrangement joins TRBV7-8 to TRBJ2-2, with 11 bases matching TRBD1. V dropped 5 bases and J dropped 7; count of bases not matched to a gene: 9. This CDR3 has 16 amino acids. The germline CDR1 and CDR2 sequences are SGHVS and FQNEAQ. This CDR3 reads CASSPKDRGRGGELFF. CDR3 coding DNA: TGTGCCAGCAGCCCAAAGGACAGGGGGCGCGGCGGGGAGCTGTTTTTT.

Turning to this clonotype: A read error may account for a junction end that differs from germline. The rearrangement links TRBV9 to TRBJ1-6; no definite D call. The CDR3 has 14 residues. Looked up from germline, CDR1 is SGDLS and CDR2 is YYNGEE. The CDR3 bases are TGTGCCGGAGCATGGCAGGTGGCCGGTTCACCCCCCCACTTC. Its translation: CAGAWQVAGSPPHF.

The sample holds many counts of this clonotype. The genes are TRBV18 and TRBJ2-3; 8 nucleotides match TRBD2. V shed 5 bases and J 4 bases; nucleotides not matched to a gene: 11. The CDR3 sequence is 16 residues long. Germline values: CDR1 KGHSH, CDR2 LQKENI. The CDR3 spells CASSDYSGTAADTQYF. CDR3 sequence (DNA): TGTGCCAGCTCAGACTATAGCGGGACGGCTGCAGATACGCAGTATTTT.

In its sample, this clonotype was seen many times. The chain uses TRBV12-3 or TRBV12-4 and TRBJ1-3; a possible D gene is TRBD1 (5 bases). The CDR3 length is 13 residues. The V gene lost 10 bases and the J gene lost 0 bases, with 10 bases spanning the gap. The CDR3 sequence is CATQGISGNTIYF. DNA of the CDR3: TGTGCCACCCAGGGAATCTCTGGAAACACCATATATTTT.

This clonotype turned up a few times. This chain connects TRBV30 to TRBJ2-1; 11 bases are a match to TRBD2. V gave up 4 bases and J gave up 8 bases; unmatched junction bases: 13. Germline assignment: CDR1 GTSNPN and CDR2 SVGIG (reference sequence). This CDR3 is 16 amino acids long. The CDR3 bases are TGTGCCTGGACGGCGACCACTAGCGGGAGTTTCTATGAGCAGTTCTTC. Protein: CAWTATTSGSFYEQFF.

This clonotype was observed at least ten times. At one of its ends the junction is not consistent with the germline gene, which may arise from a read error. The gene calls are TRBV5-1 and TRBJ1-4, with a weak D call TRBD1 (5 bases). Germline CDR1 is SGHRS and CDR2 is YFSETQ. This CDR3 comprises 13 residues. CDR3 residues: CASREGDGKNLFF. The CDR3 DNA is TGCGCCAGCAGAGAAGGGGACGGTAAAAACCTGTTTTTT.

For this clonotype: Germline and junction disagree at one end, which may indicate a read error. V gene TRBV6-1 combines with J gene TRBJ1-5; TRBD1 is a possible D gene (6 bases). Germline V CDR1 and CDR2: MNHNS, SASEGT. There are 13 residues in the CDR3. CDR3 protein: CAGRTESNQPQDF. The CDR3 bases are TGTGCCGGCAGGACAGAGAGCAATCAGCCCCAGGATTTT.

Many counts were recorded for this clonotype. Written as DNA, the CDR3 is TGTGCCAGCAGTTTCCGAGTGAATGAGCAGTTCTTC. This gives the protein CASSFRVNEQFF. V and J are TRBV6-2 or TRBV6-3 and TRBJ2-1; D gene ambiguous. This CDR3 spans 12 amino acids. Germline loops: CDR1 MNHEY, CDR2 SVGEGT. Trimming left V 4 bases short and J 7 bases short, with 8 bases between.

This clonotype was observed many times. The chain recombines TRBV11-3 with TRBJ2-1; TRBD2 agrees at 7 bases. The junction had 10 bases not matched to a gene; V was cut back by 5 bases and J by 6 bases. Germline CDR1 is SGHNT and CDR2 is YENEEA. The CDR3 spans 15 residues. DNA of the CDR3: TGTGCCAGCAGCGCCAGGACTAGGCATGCCAATGAGCAGTTCTTC. Translating gives CASSARTRHANEQFF. The full variable domain, completed using reference TRBV11-3 and TRBJ2-1, is EAGVVQSPRYKIIEKKQPVAFWCNPISGHNTLYWYLQNLGQGPELLIRYENEEAVDDSQLPKDRFSAERLKGVDSTLKIQPAELGDSAVYLCASSARTRHANEQFFGPGTRLTVL.

In this sample, this clonotype turned up a few times. This clone may be a read error of a much larger clone one base away. This chain uses TRBV7-2 with TRBJ2-5; 9 nucleotides align to TRBD2. Per germline, CDR1 SGHTA and CDR2 FQGNSA. CDR3 length equals 17 residues. In DNA, the CDR3 is TGTGCCAGCAGCTTAATGGGCCCTAGCGGGACCCCAGAGCCCCAGTACTTC. Amino acid sequence: CASSLMGPSGTPEPQYF.

In its sample, this clonotype was seen many times. This chain links TRBV25-1 with TRBJ2-7; 7 nucleotides agree with TRBD2. V shed 1 base, J shed 5 bases, and the junction held 11 bases outside the gene matches. CDR3 length: 16 residues. Germline V gene data show CDR1 as MGHDK and CDR2 as SYGVNS. For the CDR3, the DNA is TGTGCCAGCAGTGAATGGGCCAGCGGGAAGTTAGACGAGCAGTACTTC. Translation: CASSEWASGKLDEQYF.

Many counts were recorded for this clonotype. This chain links TRBV11-2 with TRBJ2-5, with 12 bases aligning to TRBD2. V lost 3 bases to trimming and J lost 5 bases; unmatched junction nucleotides: 13. Germline CDR1 SGHAT, CDR2 FQNNGV. The CDR3 length is 18 residues. Here the CDR3 DNA reads TGTGCCAGCAGCTTGGGCCTAGCGGGAGGGATAAAGTCTGAGACCCAGTACTTC. Its protein product is CASSLGLAGGIKSETQYF.

This clonotype was seen ten or more times. The V gene is TRBV18, the J gene TRBJ2-6; TRBD1 is a possible D gene (6 bases). CDR1 is KGHSH, CDR2 LQKENI, per germline. The CDR3 contains 17 residues. V shed 3 bases and J shed 0 bases, with 12 bases lying between them. CDR3: CASSPSDSLSGANVLTF. Written as DNA, the CDR3 is TGTGCCAGCTCACCTTCGGACAGTCTCTCTGGGGCCAACGTCCTGACTTTC.

This clonotype was seen repeatedly, ten times or more. V usage is TRBV5-1 and J usage is TRBJ2-7; the match to TRBD1 covers 7 bases. V dropped 4 bases and J dropped 2; count of bases not matched to a gene: 6. Germline CDR1 is SGHRS and CDR2 is YFSETQ. This CDR3 has 14 residues. The CDR3, as DNA: TGCGCCAGCAGCAACCTAGGGGGCACCTACGAGCAGTACTTC. It encodes CASSNLGGTYEQYF.

This clonotype was seen many times. The chain employs TRBV6-6 and TRBJ2-3; 12 bases are shared with TRBD2. Germline CDR1 and CDR2: MNHNY and SVGAGI (reference sequence). V lost 6 bases, J lost 2 bases, and 6 bases stayed unmatched. The CDR3 sequence is 16 residues long. The CDR3 here is CASRARTSGITDTQYF. The CDR3 DNA follows: TGTGCCAGCAGAGCCAGGACTAGCGGGATCACAGATACGCAGTATTTT.

This clonotype has only a few counts. A much larger clone sits a single nucleotide away, making a read error possible. This rearrangement joins TRBV5-6 to TRBJ2-6, with D possibly TRBD1 on 6 matching bases. V was pared by 3 bases and J by 4 bases, with 17 bases between. Germline-derived CDR1 and CDR2 are SGHDT and YYEEEE. This CDR3 comprises 17 residues. CDR3 loop: CASSSRQAAHGANVLTF. The CDR3 region has the DNA TGTGCCAGCAGCTCCCGACAGGCGGCGCACGGGGCCAACGTCCTGACTTTC.

About this clonotype: The junction shows a germline mismatch at one end, possibly a read error. Here the CDR3 reads CSARRTGELSGEYTGELSF. The CDR3 nucleotides read TGCAGTGCTAGACGGACAGGGGAGTTGAGCGGGGAGTACACCGGGGAGCTGTCTTTT. The V call is TRBV20-1, the J call TRBJ2-2; 9 nucleotides align to TRBD1. This CDR3 contains 19 residues. CDR1 DFQATT and CDR2 SNEGSKA come from the germline V gene (reference sequence).

The chain couples TRBV6-1 to TRBJ1-1; no definite D call. Germline-derived CDR1 and CDR2 are MNHNS and SASEGT. The V end lost 5 bases, the J end lost 0 bases, and 13 bases lay between the germline ends. The length of the CDR3 is 15 residues. In nucleotides, the CDR3 is TGTGCCAGCAGTTCCCGACACAACATGAACACTGAAGCTTTCTTT. Its protein product is CASSSRHNMNTEAFF.

This chain links TRBV6-5 with TRBJ2-4, with D uncertain. Germline lookup yields CDR1 MNHEY and CDR2 SVGAGI. The CDR3 spans 13 residues. V was clipped by 8 bases and J by 1 base, with 9 bases between them. The CDR3 sequence is CASSPAAKNIQYF. The CDR3 DNA follows: TGTGCCAGCTCACCGGCGGCCAAAAACATTCAGTACTTC.

Notes on this clonotype: A much larger clone lies a single base off, so this may be a read error. The chain links TRBV5-5 to TRBJ2-7; 7 bases align to TRBD1. This CDR3 comprises 19 residues. Germline V gene lookup returns CDR1 SGHKS and CDR2 YYEKEE (reference sequence). The DNA of the CDR3 is TGTGCCGGCAGCTCCCTTTGGACGCTTAAAGACCAACAGGGGAACGAGCAGTACTTC. Translation gives CAGSSLWTLKDQQGNEQYF.

Ten or more counts support this clonotype. The chain couples TRBV5-1 to TRBJ1-3, with D unresolved. Germline values: CDR1 SGHRS, CDR2 YFSETQ. The CDR3 is 14 amino acids. Trimming cost V 4 bases and J 0 bases, with 8 bases left between them. This CDR3 reads CASSPQYSGNTIYF. As DNA, the CDR3 is TGCGCCAGCAGCCCCCAGTACTCTGGAAACACCATATATTTT.

This clonotype was observed many times. The chain couples TRBV9 to TRBJ2-1, with TRBD2 identical over 8 bases. Germline V gives CDR1 SGDLS, CDR2 YYNGEE. V dropped 0 bases and J dropped 7; count of bases not matched to a gene: 6. The CDR3 runs 15 residues. The CDR3 loop is CASSVDVAGRNEQFF. The CDR3 region has the DNA TGTGCCAGCAGCGTAGACGTAGCGGGAAGGAATGAGCAGTTCTTC.

This clonotype was seen ten or more times. The gene calls are TRBV4-1 and TRBJ1-4; TRBD1 is a possible D gene (5 bases). There are 17 residues in the CDR3. Germline CDR1 reads MGHRA; CDR2 reads YSYEKL. The germline V and J ends were trimmed by 4 bases and 5 bases, with 20 bases remaining between them. The CDR3 loop is CASSRSLAGTRNEKLFF. In DNA form, the CDR3 reads TGCGCCAGCAGCCGAAGCCTTGCAGGGACGAGGAATGAAAAACTGTTTTTT.

This clonotype was picked up many times. This chain uses TRBV7-2 with TRBJ2-7, with 9 bases aligning to TRBD2. Per the germline V gene, CDR1 is SGHTA and CDR2 is FQGNSA. Trimming took 1 base from V and 3 from J; bases not matched to a gene: 10. The CDR3 runs to 17 residues. CDR3: CASSLVGGAGGGYEQYF. Written as DNA, the CDR3 is TGTGCCAGCAGCTTAGTGGGGGGGGCGGGAGGGGGCTACGAGCAGTACTTC. The full variable domain, completed using reference TRBV7-2 and TRBJ2-7, is GAGVSQSPSNKVTEKGKDVELRCDPISGHTALYWYRQSLGQGLEFLIYFQGNSAPDKSGLPSDRFSAERTGGSVSTLTIQRTQQEDSAVYLCASSLVGGAGGGYEQYFGPGTRLTVT.